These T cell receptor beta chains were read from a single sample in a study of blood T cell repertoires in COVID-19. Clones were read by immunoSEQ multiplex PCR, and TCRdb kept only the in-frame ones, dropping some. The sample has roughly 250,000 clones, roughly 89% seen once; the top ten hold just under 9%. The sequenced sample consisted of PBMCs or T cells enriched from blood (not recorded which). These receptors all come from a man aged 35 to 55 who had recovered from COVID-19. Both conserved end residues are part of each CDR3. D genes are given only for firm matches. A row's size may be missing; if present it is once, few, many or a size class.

CDR3aa: CASSITTGRGSQPQHF
CDR3nt: TGTGCCAGTAGTATCACAACGGGCAGGGGGTCTCAGCCCCAGCATTTT
d_gene: TRBD1
len: 16
j_gene: TRBJ1-5
abundance: NA
v_gene: TRBV19

CDR3aa: CASSPLGLAGGSSYNEQFF
CDR3nt: TGTGCCAGCTCACCACTGGGACTAGCGGGGGGAAGCTCCTACAATGAGCAGTTCTTC
d_gene: TRBD2
len: 19
j_gene: TRBJ2-1
abundance: NA
v_gene: TRBV18

CDR3aa: CASSLGRQTGVYGYTF
CDR3nt: TGTGCCAGCAGCTTGGGGAGGCAGACAGGGGTCTATGGCTACACCTTC
d_gene: TRBD1
len: 16
j_gene: TRBJ1-2
abundance: NA
v_gene: TRBV5-8

CDR3aa: CASRSGQINEKLFF
CDR3nt: TGCGCCAGCAGATCGGGACAGATTAATGAAAAACTGTTTTTT
d_gene: TRBD1
len: 14
j_gene: TRBJ1-4
abundance: NA
v_gene: TRBV23-1

CDR3aa: CASSGSGGSTDTQYF
CDR3nt: TGTGCCAGCAGTGGTAGCGGGGGGAGCACAGATACGCAGTATTTT
d_gene: TRBD2
len: 15
j_gene: TRBJ2-3
abundance: NA
v_gene: TRBV6-4

CDR3aa: CASSPGQGTAGELFF
CDR3nt: TGTGCCAGCAGTCCGGGACAGGGGACGGCCGGGGAGCTGTTTTTT
d_gene: TRBD1
len: 15
j_gene: TRBJ2-2
abundance: NA
v_gene: TRBV6-5

CDR3aa: CASSSEPTGNTIYF
CDR3nt: TGTGCCAGCAGCTCGGAACCCACCGGGAACACCATATATTTT
d_gene: NA
len: 14
j_gene: TRBJ1-3
abundance: NA
v_gene: TRBV7-3

CDR3aa: CASSYSSATGVPEAFF
CDR3nt: TGTGCCAGCAGTTACTCGTCCGCGACAGGCGTGCCTGAAGCTTTCTTT
d_gene: NA
len: 16
j_gene: TRBJ1-1
abundance: NA
v_gene: TRBV6-5

CDR3aa: CATSPGGQEAVGTQYF
CDR3nt: TGTGCCACCAGTCCAGGGGGACAAGAGGCCGTTGGGACCCAGTACTTC
d_gene: TRBD1
len: 16
j_gene: TRBJ2-5
abundance: NA
v_gene: TRBV24-1

CDR3aa: CASSLLPPRPQGTNEKLFF
CDR3nt: TGTGCCAGCAGCTTACTACCCCCCAGACCCCAGGGAACTAATGAAAAACTGTTTTTT
d_gene: NA
len: 19
j_gene: TRBJ1-4
abundance: NA
v_gene: TRBV7-6

CDR3aa: CASSLDRDNEQFF
CDR3nt: TGTGCCAGCAGCTTAGATCGGGACAATGAGCAGTTCTTC
d_gene: NA
len: 13
j_gene: TRBJ2-1
abundance: NA
v_gene: TRBV7-8

CDR3aa: CASSLEGAGTEAFF
CDR3nt: TGTGCCAGCAGTTTAGAGGGGGCGGGCACTGAAGCTTTCTTT
d_gene: TRBD1
len: 14
j_gene: TRBJ1-1
abundance: NA
v_gene: TRBV28

CDR3aa: CATRGQGGDNEQFF
CDR3nt: TGTGCCACCAGGGGACAGGGTGGGGACAATGAGCAGTTCTTC
d_gene: TRBD1
len: 14
j_gene: TRBJ2-1
abundance: NA
v_gene: TRBV24-1

CDR3aa: CASSLRDRGDRYGYTF
CDR3nt: TGTGCCAGCAGTTTAAGGGACAGGGGAGACCGTTATGGCTACACCTTC
d_gene: TRBD1
len: 16
j_gene: TRBJ1-2
abundance: NA
v_gene: TRBV27

CDR3aa: CASSPPGRGNTEAFF
CDR3nt: TGTGCCAGCAGCCCCCCGGGTCGGGGGAACACTGAAGCTTTCTTT
d_gene: NA
len: 15
j_gene: TRBJ1-1
abundance: NA
v_gene: TRBV7-9

CDR3aa: CASRNTGTGQHEQYF
CDR3nt: TGTGCCAGTAGAAATACCGGGACAGGGCAGCACGAGCAGTACTTC
d_gene: TRBD1
len: 15
j_gene: TRBJ2-7
abundance: NA
v_gene: TRBV19

CDR3aa: CASSVVPDTGFMNTGELFF
CDR3nt: TGTGCCAGCAGCGTAGTCCCGGACACGGGTTTTATGAACACCGGGGAGCTGTTTTTT
d_gene: NA
len: 19
j_gene: TRBJ2-2
abundance: NA
v_gene: TRBV9

CDR3aa: CASSPIIHLAGIYNEQFF
CDR3nt: TGTGCCAGCAGCCCAATAATTCATCTAGCGGGAATTTACAATGAGCAGTTCTTC
d_gene: TRBD2
len: 18
j_gene: TRBJ2-1
abundance: once
v_gene: TRBV7-6

CDR3aa: CASSHDRGQPQHF
CDR3nt: TGTGCCAGCAGCCACGACAGGGGACAGCCCCAGCATTTT
d_gene: TRBD1
len: 13
j_gene: TRBJ1-5
abundance: NA
v_gene: TRBV5-6

CDR3aa: CASSMWTEKSTIYF
CDR3nt: TGTGCCAGTAGTATGTGGACAGAAAAGAGCACCATATATTTT
d_gene: NA
len: 14
j_gene: TRBJ1-3
abundance: NA
v_gene: TRBV19

CDR3aa: CASSLPTSGSRAYNEQFF
CDR3nt: TGTGCCAGCAGCTTACCGACTAGCGGGAGTAGAGCTTACAATGAGCAGTTCTTC
d_gene: TRBD2
len: 18
j_gene: TRBJ2-1
abundance: NA
v_gene: TRBV7-6

CDR3aa: CAISGSEGGWGQETQYF
CDR3nt: TGTGCCATCAGTGGTTCGGAAGGGGGCTGGGGCCAAGAGACCCAGTACTTC
d_gene: TRBD1
len: 17
j_gene: TRBJ2-5
abundance: NA
v_gene: TRBV10-3

CDR3aa: CASSKTGGNTEAFF
CDR3nt: TGTGCCAGCAGCAAGACAGGGGGCAACACTGAAGCTTTCTTT
d_gene: TRBD1
len: 14
j_gene: TRBJ1-1
abundance: NA
v_gene: TRBV7-3

CDR3aa: CASSSICGGSTDTQYF
CDR3nt: TGTGCCAGCAGCTCCATCTGCGGGGGGAGCACAGATACGCAGTATTTT
d_gene: NA
len: 16
j_gene: TRBJ2-3
abundance: NA
v_gene: TRBV21-1

CDR3aa: CSVDRGVNTEAFF
CDR3nt: TGCAGCGTAGACAGGGGGGTGAACACTGAAGCTTTCTTT
d_gene: TRBD1
len: 13
j_gene: TRBJ1-1
abundance: NA
v_gene: TRBV29-1

CDR3aa: CASSFGTGGGGELFF
CDR3nt: TGTGCCAGCAGCTTTGGGACCGGGGGGGGCGGGGAGCTGTTTTTT
d_gene: TRBD2
len: 15
j_gene: TRBJ2-2
abundance: NA
v_gene: TRBV7-3

CDR3aa: CASSEVTGANNSPLHF
CDR3nt: TGTGCCAGCAGTGAAGTTACAGGGGCGAATAATTCACCCCTCCACTTT
d_gene: TRBD1
len: 16
j_gene: TRBJ1-6
abundance: once
v_gene: TRBV2

CDR3aa: CATRNSMGLAGDEQYF
CDR3nt: TGTGCCACCAGGAACTCTATGGGACTAGCGGGAGACGAGCAGTACTTC
d_gene: TRBD2
len: 16
j_gene: TRBJ2-7
abundance: NA
v_gene: TRBV15

CDR3aa: CASSPTGLGQGTEAFF
CDR3nt: TGTGCCAGCTCACCAACAGGGCTTGGTCAGGGCACTGAAGCTTTCTTT
d_gene: NA
len: 16
j_gene: TRBJ1-1
abundance: NA
v_gene: TRBV18

CDR3aa: CASSAGGLSNQPQHF
CDR3nt: TGTGCCAGCAGCGCAGGGGGTCTTAGCAATCAGCCCCAGCATTTT
d_gene: TRBD1
len: 15
j_gene: TRBJ1-5
abundance: NA
v_gene: TRBV9

CDR3aa: CASNPRQGYGYTF
CDR3nt: TGTGCCAGCAACCCTCGACAGGGATATGGCTACACCTTC
d_gene: TRBD1
len: 13
j_gene: TRBJ1-2
abundance: NA
v_gene: TRBV5-4

CDR3aa: CASHDRRNEKLFF
CDR3nt: TGTGCCAGCCACGACAGGAGAAATGAAAAACTGTTTTTT
d_gene: NA
len: 13
j_gene: TRBJ1-4
abundance: NA
v_gene: TRBV18

CDR3aa: CASSSTSYEQYF
CDR3nt: TGTGCCAGCAGTTCTACTTCCTACGAGCAGTACTTC
d_gene: NA
len: 12
j_gene: TRBJ2-7
abundance: NA
v_gene: TRBV6-5

CDR3aa: CASSFTGYSYEQYF
CDR3nt: TGTGCCAGCAGTTTCACAGGGTACTCCTACGAGCAGTACTTC
d_gene: NA
len: 14
j_gene: TRBJ2-7
abundance: NA
v_gene: TRBV6-5

CDR3aa: CASSLRAGQGVKDEQYF
CDR3nt: TGCGCCAGCAGCCTGAGGGCGGGACAGGGGGTAAAGGACGAGCAGTACTTC
d_gene: TRBD1
len: 17
j_gene: TRBJ2-7
abundance: once
v_gene: TRBV4-1

CDR3aa: CASSQGPGQETQYF
CDR3nt: TGCGCCAGCAGCCAAGGCCCGGGACAAGAGACCCAGTACTTC
d_gene: NA
len: 14
j_gene: TRBJ2-5
abundance: once
v_gene: TRBV4-1

CDR3aa: CASSVTGGQYPDTQYF
CDR3nt: TGCGCCAGCAGTGTGACAGGGGGGCAATACCCAGATACGCAGTATTTT
d_gene: TRBD1
len: 16
j_gene: TRBJ2-3
abundance: NA
v_gene: TRBV10-1

CDR3aa: CASVGTGELFF
CDR3nt: TGTGCCAGCGTCGGTACCGGGGAGCTGTTTTTT
d_gene: NA
len: 11
j_gene: TRBJ2-2
abundance: NA
v_gene: TRBV27

CDR3aa: CAWRAGGNQPQHF
CDR3nt: TGTGCCTGGAGAGCAGGGGGCAATCAGCCCCAGCATTTT
d_gene: NA
len: 13
j_gene: TRBJ1-5
abundance: NA
v_gene: TRBV30

CDR3aa: CASSFPGGNSPLHF
CDR3nt: TGTGCCAGCAGCTTTCCAGGGGGTAATTCACCCCTCCACTTT
d_gene: TRBD1
len: 14
j_gene: TRBJ1-6
abundance: NA
v_gene: TRBV9

CDR3aa: CASTGLPRPEQYF
CDR3nt: TGTGCCAGTACGGGACTTCCCCGTCCCGAGCAGTACTTC
d_gene: NA
len: 13
j_gene: TRBJ2-7
abundance: NA
v_gene: TRBV28

CDR3aa: CASSPSLSGNTIYF
CDR3nt: TGTGCCAGCAGTCCAAGCCTCTCTGGAAACACCATATATTTT
d_gene: NA
len: 14
j_gene: TRBJ1-3
abundance: NA
v_gene: TRBV27

CDR3aa: CASSLGGLAGDQETQYF
CDR3nt: TGCGCCAGCAGCTTGGGGGGACTAGCGGGGGACCAAGAGACCCAGTACTTC
d_gene: TRBD2
len: 17
j_gene: TRBJ2-5
abundance: NA
v_gene: TRBV5-1

CDR3aa: CASSLSAQGKAFF
CDR3nt: TGTGCCAGCAGCTTATCCGCGCAGGGAAAAGCTTTCTTT
d_gene: NA
len: 13
j_gene: TRBJ1-1
abundance: NA
v_gene: TRBV7-9

CDR3aa: CASSHQRGGTDTQYF
CDR3nt: TGTGCCAGCAGCCATCAGCGGGGAGGCACAGATACGCAGTATTTT
d_gene: TRBD2
len: 15
j_gene: TRBJ2-3
abundance: NA
v_gene: TRBV3-1/TRBV3-2

CDR3aa: CASSWSRTSNGELFF
CDR3nt: TGTGCCAGCAGCTGGAGTCGGACATCGAACGGGGAGCTGTTTTTT
d_gene: NA
len: 15
j_gene: TRBJ2-2
abundance: NA
v_gene: TRBV5-6

CDR3aa: CASSAGYRGSNQPQHF
CDR3nt: TGTGCCAGCAGCGCCGGGTATAGGGGGAGCAATCAGCCCCAGCATTTT
d_gene: NA
len: 16
j_gene: TRBJ1-5
abundance: NA
v_gene: TRBV9

CDR3aa: CSGQGINEKLFF
CDR3nt: TGCAGCGGCCAGGGCATTAATGAAAAACTGTTTTTT
d_gene: NA
len: 12
j_gene: TRBJ1-4
abundance: NA
v_gene: TRBV29-1

CDR3aa: CASSQNRDRAPNQPQHF
CDR3nt: TGTGCCAGCAGTCAAAACCGGGACAGGGCCCCGAATCAGCCCCAGCATTTT
d_gene: TRBD1
len: 17
j_gene: TRBJ1-5
abundance: NA
v_gene: TRBV3-1/TRBV3-2